This TCR beta chain was identified in a study of T cell responses to AZD1222 COVID-19 vaccine. Study-wide findings and caveats: Along spike, vaccine-associated CD4 TCRs were found throughout, with dominance at 160-218 and 743-854. None of the repertoires were sampled until the peak T cell response had passed. White British donors predominated, females outnumbered males, and clonal diversity was possibly underestimated. When two AZD1222 doses had been given, Spike-specific TCR breadth and depth rose.

Measured with immunoSEQ multiplex PCR; TCRdb has only the in-frame clones, and not every one. This table has about 89,000 clones, about 90% appearing once. Trimming removed 5 bases from V and 8 bases from J, with 21 bases in between. The CDR3 consists of 15 residues. Per germline, CDR1 MDHEN and CDR2 SYDVKM. About this clone itself: Its antigen remains unidentified.

This TCR was recovered from an adult in good health. The source was peripheral blood, collected on day 0 of MenACWY control vaccination. This chain joins TRBV28 and TRBJ1-2, with D maybe TRBD1 (6 bases). In DNA form, the CDR3 reads TGTGCCAGCAGTGTACCTGGGGACATGGCCCGGGGCTACACCTTC. Protein sequence: CASSVPGDMARGYTF.